The 30 T cell receptor beta chains below were found in one sample sequenced in a study of T cell responses to AZD1222 COVID-19 vaccine. Assay used: immunoSEQ multiplex PCR; TCRdb lists only in-frame clones, some missing. The table has some 50,000 clones, 86% seen once. The source was peripheral blood, collected on day 0 of AZD1222 vaccination. Source of these receptors: an adult in good health.

This clone has a handful of counts. This chain connects TRBV29-1 to TRBJ1-3; D is unclear. This CDR3 comprises 16 residues. V shed 4 bases and J shed 7 bases, with 23 bases lying between them. Germline V gene lookup returns CDR1 SQVTM and CDR2 ANQGSEA. This chain's CDR3 is CSVVRPVGFAGNTIYF. In DNA form, the CDR3 reads TGCAGCGTTGTCAGGCCTGTAGGGTTCGCGGGGAACACCATATATTTT.

The chain is built from TRBV6-2 or TRBV6-3 and TRBJ2-3; D possibly corresponds to TRBD1 (5 bases). CDR3 length: 11 residues. Germline CDR1 and CDR2: MNHEY and SVGEGT. V was pared by 2 bases and J by 13 bases, with 10 bases between. The CDR3 bases are TGTGCCAGCAGTTACGCTGAGACAGAGTATTTT. As protein: CASSYAETEYF.

This chain joins TRBV28 and TRBJ2-5; TRBD1 agrees at 7 bases. V was clipped by 4 bases and J by 5 bases; unmatched bases: 4. CDR1 is MDHEN and CDR2 is SYDVKM in the germline V gene. The CDR3 is 13 residues long. The CDR3 bases are TGTGCCAGCAGTTCCGGGACAGTTGAGACCCAGTACTTC. It encodes CASSSGTVETQYF.

This clone turned up a few times. CDR3: CASSQEGRYSNEQYF. The CDR3 DNA reads TGTGCCAGCAGCCAAGAAGGGAGATACTCGAACGAGCAGTACTTC. The V call is TRBV4-2, the J call TRBJ2-7, with D possibly being TRBD2 (5 bases). Germline CDR1 is LGHNA and CDR2 is YNFKEQ. The CDR3 is 15 amino acids. The V end was cut by 0 bases, the J end by 5 bases, with 14 bases between.

The chain employs TRBV7-2 and TRBJ2-1, with a weak D call TRBD1 (6 bases). Looked up from germline, CDR1 is SGHTA and CDR2 is FQGNSA. CDR3 size: 15 residues. Trimming stripped 5 bases from V and 5 bases from J, with 16 bases between. CDR3 coding DNA: TGTGCCAGCAGCAGGTCCCCTGACAGGAACAATGAGCAGTTCTTC. Translating gives CASSRSPDRNNEQFF.

The chain combines TRBV6-5 with TRBJ1-2; D is perhaps TRBD1 (6 bases). The CDR3 loop spans 16 amino acids. From germline, CDR1 is MNHEY and CDR2 SVGAGI. V lost 0 bases to trimming and J lost 2 bases, with 13 bases between them. The CDR3 sequence is CASSYSMVGGNYGYTF. Written as DNA, the CDR3 is TGTGCCAGCAGTTACTCGATGGTAGGGGGGAACTATGGCTACACCTTC.

The rearrangement joins TRBV2 to TRBJ1-6; perhaps TRBD1 as D (5 bases). Germline V gene lookup returns CDR1 SNHLY and CDR2 FYNNEI. Trimming removed 1 base from V and 5 bases from J, with 12 bases in between. The CDR3 contains 16 residues. CDR3 nucleotides: TGTGCCAGCAGTGAAGTCAGGGTCTTTAATAATTCACCCCTCCACTTT. As protein: CASSEVRVFNNSPLHF.

The V call is TRBV19, the J call TRBJ1-6, with D maybe TRBD1 (5 bases). Per the germline V gene, CDR1 is LNHDA and CDR2 is SQIVND (reference sequence). Deletions cut 3 bases from V and 7 bases from J, with 13 bases between. This CDR3 comprises 15 residues. CDR3 in DNA: TGTGCCAGTAGTATCCGGCAGGGAGAAAATTCACCCCTCCACTTT. Amino acid sequence: CASSIRQGENSPLHF.

V and J are TRBV10-3 and TRBJ2-7, with D unclear. The CDR3 consists of 16 residues. CDR1 is ENHRY, CDR2 SYGVKD, per germline. The germline V and J ends were trimmed by 0 bases and 0 bases, with 12 bases remaining between them. CDR3 protein: CAISESMTRSSYEQYF. The CDR3 region has the DNA TGTGCCATCAGTGAGTCCATGACCAGGAGCTCCTACGAGCAGTACTTC.

The chain has TRBV7-2 and TRBJ2-7; 8 nucleotides line up with TRBD1. The CDR3 spans 14 residues. J lost 6 bases, V lost 1 base, and 5 bases had no gene match. CDR1 is SGHTA, CDR2 FQGNSA, per germline. The CDR3 loop reads CASSLVQGAGEQYF. The CDR3 DNA reads as TGTGCCAGCAGCTTAGTTCAGGGGGCCGGCGAGCAGTACTTC.

The V and J genes are TRBV6-5 and TRBJ1-1, with D possibly TRBD1 on 5 matching bases. Germline V gene sequence: CDR1 MNHEY, CDR2 SVGAGI. The germline V and J ends were trimmed by 5 bases and 0 bases, with 13 bases remaining between them. The CDR3 is 15 residues long. CDR3 loop: CASSPKGRMNTEAFF. The CDR3 bases are TGTGCCAGCAGTCCAAAGGGGAGAATGAACACTGAAGCTTTCTTT.

The V call is TRBV5-5, the J call TRBJ1-1; 7 bases agree with TRBD1. Germline CDR1 reads SGHKS; CDR2 reads YYEKEE (reference sequence). The CDR3 length is 15 residues. Trimming removed 3 bases from V and 1 base from J; junction bases left unmatched: 6. CDR3 nucleotide sequence: TGTGCCAGCAGCTGGGACAGCGATGGGAACACTGAAGCTTTCTTT. Residues: CASSWDSDGNTEAFF.

This sequence joins TRBV7-3 and TRBJ1-5; unclear D gene. CDR3 size: 13 residues. Germline V gene lookup returns CDR1 SGHTA and CDR2 FQGTGA. V lost 1 base and J lost 5, with 6 bases in between. The CDR3 is CASSLSPDQPQHF. The CDR3 region has the DNA TGTGCCAGCAGCTTAAGCCCTGATCAGCCCCAGCATTTT.

The rearrangement joins TRBV19 to TRBJ2-5; 12 bases align to TRBD2. V shed 4 bases, J shed 5 bases, and the junction held 17 bases outside the gene matches. The CDR3 length is 19 residues. Germline CDR1 is LNHDA and CDR2 is SQIVND (reference sequence). Here the CDR3 reads CASSKARQGILAGGETQYF. CDR3 DNA sequence: TGTGCCAGTAGTAAGGCGAGACAGGGGATTCTAGCGGGAGGGGAGACCCAGTACTTC.

The gene calls are TRBV28 and TRBJ1-1; D gene unclear. The V and J ends lost 4 bases and 1 base respectively, with 10 bases between them. The CDR3 sequence is 14 residues long. CDR1 is MDHEN and CDR2 is SYDVKM in the germline V gene. CDR3 DNA: TGTGCCAGCAGTTACACAGAGACGAACACTGAAGCTTTCTTT. Protein: CASSYTETNTEAFF.

J is TRBJ1-1 and V is TRBV27; 8 bases are shared with TRBD1. Germline lookup yields CDR1 MNHEY and CDR2 SMNVEV (reference sequence). CDR3 length: 13 amino acids. Germline trimming cut 6 bases from V and 11 bases from J; bases unmatched to any gene: 11. The CDR3 coding sequence is TGTGCCAGCAGCGGACAGGGAGCCTATGGCGCTTTCTTT. This sequence encodes CASSGQGAYGAFF.

This clone was seen only once. The rearrangement joins TRBV6-5 to TRBJ1-1; no clear D. V dropped 6 bases and J dropped 4 bases, with 12 bases sitting between them. The CDR3 contains 13 residues. The V gene's germline CDR1 is MNHEY and CDR2 SVGAGI. CDR3 residues: CASSRRRRTEAFF. Here the CDR3 DNA reads TGTGCCAGCAGCCGCCGGCGGCGCACTGAAGCTTTCTTT.

The CDR3 DNA reads as TGCGCCAGCAGCTTGTCTGGGGGGGCTAATGAAAAACTGTTTTTT. This sequence encodes CASSLSGGANEKLFF. V usage is TRBV5-1 and J usage is TRBJ1-4, with D perhaps TRBD1 (5 bases). The germline CDR1 and CDR2 sequences are SGHRS and YFSETQ. Trimming removed 1 base at V and 3 bases at J, with 10 bases between. This CDR3 region has 15 residues.

This chain uses TRBV10-3 with TRBJ1-2; the match to TRBD1 covers 8 bases. The CDR3 sequence is 19 residues long. With V trimmed by 4 bases and J by 1 base, 17 bases remained unmatched. Germline V CDR1 and CDR2: ENHRY, SYGVKD. In nucleotides, the CDR3 is TGTGCCATCAGTGCGGGGGAAACGGGACGGGGACAGGTTAACTATGGCTACACCTTC. Its translation is CAISAGETGRGQVNYGYTF.

V usage is TRBV7-6 and J usage is TRBJ2-2; 7 positions agree with TRBD1. The germline V gene has CDR1 SGHVS and CDR2 FNYEAQ. V was clipped by 5 bases and J by 2 bases; unmatched bases: 8. The CDR3 runs 16 residues. The CDR3 loop is CASSHRGDSNTGELFF. For the CDR3, the DNA is TGTGCCAGCAGCCACAGAGGGGACAGTAACACCGGGGAGCTGTTTTTT. Using reference TRBV7-6 and TRBJ2-2 for the parts outside the CDR3, the full variable domain is GAGVSQSPRYKVTKRGQDVALRCDPISGHVSLYWYRQALGQGPEFLTYFNYEAQQDKSGLPNDRFSAERPEGSISTLTIQRTEQRDSAMYRCASSHRGDSNTGELFFGEGSRLTVL.

This clone was counted a single time. The chain is built from TRBV7-3 and TRBJ2-2; 11 positions match TRBD1. The CDR3 contains 15 residues. Germline lookup yields CDR1 SGHTA and CDR2 FQGTGA. J lost 4 bases, V lost 5 bases, and 3 bases had no gene match. Here the CDR3 DNA reads TGTGCCAGCAGCACGGGACAGGGGGGCACCGGGGAGCTGTTTTTT. It is translated as CASSTGQGGTGELFF.

This rearrangement joins TRBV18 to TRBJ2-1; D is tentatively TRBD1 or TRBD2 (5 bases each). This CDR3 comprises 14 residues. CDR1 KGHSH and CDR2 LQKENI come from the germline V gene. Trimming pared 2 bases from V and 6 bases from J, leaving 11 bases between. CDR3 sequence (DNA): TGTGCCAGCTCACCATCCGGGACCCCCAATGAGCAGTTCTTC. Protein: CASSPSGTPNEQFF.

The chain employs TRBV6-1 and TRBJ1-2, with a weak D call TRBD1 (5 bases). Germline loops: CDR1 MNHNS, CDR2 SASEGT. The CDR3 runs 16 residues. Trimming removed 3 bases at V and 4 bases at J, with 18 bases between. The CDR3: CASSEYGTDLTYGYTF. CDR3 bases: TGTGCCAGCAGTGAGTATGGGACCGACTTAACCTATGGCTACACCTTC.

The chain couples TRBV24-1 to TRBJ2-7, with D hard to call. The V end was cut by 3 bases, the J end by 3 bases, with 5 bases between. Per the germline V gene, CDR1 is KGHDR and CDR2 is SFDVKD. CDR3 length: 12 amino acids. The CDR3 DNA follows: TGTGCCACCAGTGATATGGGCTACGAGCAGTACTTC. Protein sequence: CATSDMGYEQYF.

The chain recombines TRBV2 with TRBJ1-2, with a tentative D call TRBD1 (5 bases). The V gene's germline CDR1 is SNHLY and CDR2 FYNNEI. V was pared by 5 bases and J by 5 bases, with 12 bases between. The CDR3 is 13 amino acids. CDR3 amino acids: CASSQDSEYGYTF. CDR3 sequence (DNA): TGTGCCAGCAGTCAAGACAGCGAATATGGCTACACCTTC.

This chain joins TRBV7-8 and TRBJ2-1; 10 nucleotides agree with TRBD2. The CDR3 length is 15 residues. Germline CDR1 reads SGHVS; CDR2 reads FQNEAQ. V shed 1 base and J 3 bases; nucleotides not matched to a gene: 0. CDR3 sequence (DNA): TGTGCCAGCAGCTTAGGGACTAGCGGCTACAATGAGCAGTTCTTC. It codes for CASSLGTSGYNEQFF.

This chain connects TRBV3-1 (or the pseudogene TRBV3-2) to TRBJ2-1; 7 positions agree with TRBD2. The CDR3 spans 13 residues. Germline CDR1 and CDR2: LGHDT and YNNKEL (reference sequence). J lost 8 bases, V lost 4 bases, and 5 bases had no gene match. The CDR3 DNA is TGTGCCAGCAGCCGAGGACTAGTCCATGAGCAGTTCTTC. It is translated as CASSRGLVHEQFF.

The count of this clone is one. The DNA for the CDR3 is TGTGCCAGCAGCGACCTCCGGGGCCCCTATGGCTACACCTTC. Translation gives CASSDLRGPYGYTF. The chain links TRBV5-8 to TRBJ1-2; weak D call: TRBD1 (5 bases). The V end was cut by 4 bases, the J end by 4 bases, with 14 bases between. Germline V gives CDR1 SGHTS, CDR2 YDEGEE. The length of the CDR3 is 14 residues.

This clone has only a few counts. The V call is TRBV19, the J call TRBJ1-4, with D possibly TRBD1 on 6 matching bases. Trimming took 4 bases from V and 4 from J, leaving 10 bases between them. The CDR3 is made up of 14 amino acids. Germline-derived CDR1 and CDR2 are LNHDA and SQIVND (reference sequence). The CDR3 coding sequence is TGTGCCAGTAGTACCCGACAGGATAATGAAAAACTGTTTTTT. Protein sequence: CASSTRQDNEKLFF.

The chain is built from TRBV6-5 and TRBJ2-1; TRBD2 matches 9 bases. Losses at the gene ends were 7 bases for V and 8 bases for J; bases not matched to a gene: 12. The germline gives CDR1 MNHEY, CDR2 SVGAGI. This CDR3 is built from 15 residues. The CDR3 loop reads CASTRDLAGLDEQFF. In nucleotides, the CDR3 is TGTGCCAGCACAAGGGATCTAGCGGGGTTGGATGAGCAGTTCTTC.